The rows below give T cell receptor beta chains drawn from one sample of a study of graft-versus-host responses after intestinal transplantation. Using immunoSEQ multiplex PCR, the repertoire was profiled, and TCRdb retains in-frame clones only, with some absent. The sample has roughly 10,000 clones, about 31% seen once. Source: alloreactive CD4+ T cells from a mixed lymphocyte reaction culture, taken before transplantation. Source of these receptors: a human patient who was an organ donor for intestinal transplantation. The CDR3 runs from the conserved cysteine through the conserved F or W. A D gene is named only where the DNA matches it firmly. For some rows the clone size is stated as once, few or many, or as a class when expanded; others skip it.

d_gene	v_gene	abundance	j_gene	CDR3nt	CDR3aa
.	TRBV5-1	medium-sized	TRBJ1-1	TGCGCCAGCAGCTTGGACGCCTCCTGGGCTGAAGCTTTCTTT	CASSLDASWAEAFF
.	TRBV18	medium-sized	TRBJ2-3	TGTGCCAGCTCACCATCAGATACGCAGTATTTT	CASSPSDTQYF
.	TRBV19	.	TRBJ1-6	TGTGCCAGTAGTATCAGGGAGGGTTCACCCCTCCACTTT	CASSIREGSPLHF
TRBD2	TRBV19	.	TRBJ2-5	TGTGCCAGTAGACATAGCGGGGCTCAAGAGACCCAGTACTTC	CASRHSGAQETQYF
.	TRBV14	.	TRBJ2-2	TGTGCCAGCAGCCAAGGCCACTCGGGACTCCCCACCGGGGAGCTGTTTTTT	CASSQGHSGLPTGELFF
.	TRBV7-9	medium-sized	TRBJ2-7	TGTGCCAGCAGCTTAGCAGGACTAAACTACGAGCAGTACTTC	CASSLAGLNYEQYF
TRBD1	TRBV9	medium-sized	TRBJ1-2	TGTGCCAGCAGCGTAGGACAGGGGGGCAACTATGGCTACACCTTC	CASSVGQGGNYGYTF
.	TRBV6-5	few	TRBJ2-7	TGTGCCAGCAGTTACGGACTCTCCTACGAGCAGTACTTC	CASSYGLSYEQYF
.	TRBV7-3	.	TRBJ2-5	TGTGCCAGCAGCTTAGAATCTGGAGAGACCCAGTACTTC	CASSLESGETQYF
TRBD1	TRBV14	.	TRBJ2-3	TGTGCCAGCAGTCATCCGAGGGGGCGACTCACAGATACGCAGTATTTT	CASSHPRGRLTDTQYF
.	TRBV11-3	medium-sized	TRBJ1-1	TGTGCCAGCAGCCAGGGCACTGAAGCTTTCTTT	CASSQGTEAFF
.	TRBV16	.	TRBJ1-1	TGTGCCAGCAGCCAATCACTGGGGATGAACACTGAAGCTTTCTTT	CASSQSLGMNTEAFF
TRBD2	TRBV6-6	.	TRBJ2-7	TGTGCCAGCAGTTACCGTATGGCGGGGGAATACGAGCAGTACTTC	CASSYRMAGEYEQYF
.	TRBV7-4	.	TRBJ2-7	TGTGCCAGCAGCTTAGCGGTGTACGAGCAGTACTTC	CASSLAVYEQYF
.	TRBV20-1	.	TRBJ2-5	TGCAGTGCTATTTGGGAGACCCAGTACTTC	CSAIWETQYF
TRBD2	TRBV2	.	TRBJ2-5	TGTGCCAGCAGTGAGACCGGGACTAGGCAAGAGACCCAGTACTTC	CASSETGTRQETQYF
TRBD2	TRBV5-1	.	TRBJ2-3	TGCGCCAGCAGCTTCAGCGGGGGGGCCCCAGATACGCAGTATTTT	CASSFSGGAPDTQYF
.	TRBV7-3	.	TRBJ1-6	TGTGCCAGCAGCTCACTTCCGTATTCACCCCTCCACTTT	CASSSLPYSPLHF
.	TRBV30	few	TRBJ2-4	TGTGCCTGGAGTGCGACCATATACATAGGAAGCCGGCAAAACATTCAGTACTTC	CAWSATIYIGSRQNIQYF
.	TRBV5-1	.	TRBJ2-3	TGCGCCAGCAGCTTGGTCCCCGAAGATACGCAGTATTTT	CASSLVPEDTQYF
TRBD2	TRBV4-3	.	TRBJ2-2	TGCGCCAGCAGCCACTCATCGCGGGGGGCGGCGAACACCGGGGAGCTGTTTTTT	CASSHSSRGAANTGELFF
.	TRBV28	few	TRBJ1-3	TGTGCCAGCAGTACTCATGGAAACACCATATATTTT	CASSTHGNTIYF
TRBD2	TRBV6-1	.	TRBJ2-7	TGTGCCAGCAGTGAATTTTACGTCGCGGCCAGCGGGGGTTCCTACGAGCAGTACTTC	CASSEFYVAASGGSYEQYF